One and the same sample provided the 9 T cell receptor beta chains below, sequenced in a study of blood T cell repertoires in COVID-19. Data came from immunoSEQ multiplex PCR; TCRdb stores just in-frame clones and leaves some out. The sample contains 190,000 or so clones, less than 95% of which appear only once. Sequenced material: peripheral blood. Receptors were obtained from a man younger than 45 with COVID-19, enrolled during active disease.

This chain links TRBV5-1 with TRBJ1-6, with TRBD1 identical over 7 bases. Germline V gene lookup returns CDR1 SGHRS and CDR2 YFSETQ. This CDR3 has 16 residues. Trimming removed 1 base from V and 8 bases from J; junction bases left unmatched: 9. The CDR3 region has the DNA TGCGCCAGCAGCTTGCTAGGGGGACAGAATGATTCACCCCTCCACTTT. This gives the protein CASSLLGGQNDSPLHF. The full variable domain, in which reference TRBV5-1 and TRBJ1-6 provide the parts outside the CDR3, is KAGVTQTPRYLIKTRGQQVTLSCSPISGHRSVSWYQQTPGQGLQFLFEYFSETQRNKGNFPGRFSGRQFSNSRSEMNVSTLELGDSALYLCASSLLGGQNDSPLHFGNGTRLTVT.

This rearrangement joins TRBV2 to TRBJ1-1; D gene unclear. Germline CDR1 is SNHLY and CDR2 is FYNNEI. Trimming pared 7 bases from V and 5 bases from J, leaving 11 bases between. This CDR3 spans 12 amino acids. CDR3 nucleotide sequence: TGTGCCAGCACTGGCGGAGAAACTGAAGCTTTCTTT. Its protein product is CASTGGETEAFF.

The chain recombines TRBV12-3 or TRBV12-4 with TRBJ1-2, with 7 bases fitting TRBD1. This CDR3 is 13 amino acids long. With V trimmed by 6 bases and J by 2 bases, 3 bases remained unmatched. This chain's CDR3 is CASSLGQNYGYTF. Here the CDR3 DNA reads TGTGCCAGCAGCCTGGGACAGAACTATGGCTACACCTTC.

The chain links TRBV11-2 to TRBJ1-1; 8 positions agree with TRBD1. This CDR3 has 14 residues. Germline V CDR1 and CDR2: SGHAT, FQNNGV. V dropped 4 bases and J dropped 3; count of bases not matched to a gene: 4. The DNA for the CDR3 is TGTGCCAGCAGCTACCGGACAGGGCACACTGAAGCTTTCTTT. Its translation: CASSYRTGHTEAFF. Supplemented by reference TRBV11-2 and TRBJ1-1, the full variable domain reads EAGVAQSPRYKIIEKRQSVAFWCNPISGHATLYWYQQILGQGPKLLIQFQNNGVVDDSQLPKDRFSAERLKGVDSTLKIQPAKLEDSAVYLCASSYRTGHTEAFFGQGTRLTVV.

The rearrangement joins TRBV6-5 to TRBJ1-2, with D perhaps TRBD1 (6 bases). The germline gives CDR1 MNHEY, CDR2 SVGAGI. The CDR3 covers 12 residues. V was clipped by 8 bases and J by 3 bases, with 10 bases between them. The CDR3 DNA follows: TGTGCCAGCCGGAACAGGGACTATGGCTACACCTTC. Protein: CASRNRDYGYTF.

For the CDR3, the DNA is TGTGCCAGCAGCCAATTCTTCGACAATGAGCAGTTCTTC. Amino acid sequence: CASSQFFDNEQFF. V is TRBV3-1 (or the pseudogene TRBV3-2) and J is TRBJ2-1; D unclear. Trimming shortened V by 2 bases and J by 5 bases, and 7 bases separated the two germline ends. Germline loops: CDR1 LGHDT, CDR2 YNNKEL (reference sequence). This CDR3 is 13 amino acids long.

The rearrangement joins TRBV14 to TRBJ1-2; D possibly corresponds to TRBD1 (6 bases). V lost 2 bases to trimming and J lost 5 bases, with 12 bases between them. The CDR3 runs 14 residues. CDR1 is SGHDN, CDR2 FVKESK, per germline. The CDR3 coding sequence is TGTGCCAGCAGCCAACACAGGGACGGGTATGGCTACACCTTC. Translation gives CASSQHRDGYGYTF.

This clone has a single count. This sequence joins TRBV29-1 and TRBJ1-4; the D gene is possibly TRBD1 (5 bases). Trimming shortened V by 7 bases and J by 5 bases, and 17 bases separated the two germline ends. Germline CDR1 SQVTM, CDR2 ANQGSEA. The CDR3 runs to 14 residues. The CDR3: CSAFAGTANEKLFF. The CDR3 nucleotides read TGCAGCGCCTTTGCCGGGACTGCAAATGAAAAACTGTTTTTT.

This clone appeared a single time. The chain uses TRBV2 and TRBJ1-1, with 8 bases aligning to TRBD1. J gave up 10 bases and V 3 bases, and 1 base lay outside the gene matches. CDR3 length: 11 amino acids. Germline CDR1 reads SNHLY; CDR2 reads FYNNEI. This CDR3 reads CASSDGTGAFF. CDR3 coding DNA: TGTGCCAGCAGTGATGGGACAGGAGCTTTCTTT.